This TCR beta chain was sequenced during a study of T cell clones after liver transplantation. Study-level background: TCRbeta sequencing after a pre-transplant mixed lymphocyte reaction identified graft-donor-reactive clones, later tracked in post-transplant blood. Without induction therapy, subjects received standard immunosuppression until 12-24 months post-transplant. Patients counted as tolerant after at least one year off all immunosuppression, enzymes not exceeding twice normal.

The assay was immunoSEQ multiplex PCR, and TCRdb's table has in-frame clones only and misses some. The top ten clones hold around 9.1% of a sample with 50,000 to 60,000 clones, around 70% of them seen once. CDR1 is SGHAT, CDR2 FQNNGV, per germline. V lost 5 bases and J 8 bases, leaving 9 bases between the germline ends. The CDR3 is 12 amino acids. The chain employs TRBV11-2 and TRBJ2-2; unclear D gene. This TCR was recovered from a human patient who received a liver transplant. Part of the T cells may come from the graft donor. The starting material was CD4+ T cells from blood, obtained at the 22-month timepoint. The CDR3 loop reads CASSQVGGELFF. In DNA, the CDR3 is TGTGCCAGCAGCCAGGTGGGGGGGGAGCTGTTTTTT.